Below, 28 T cell receptor beta chains from the same sample are listed, as sequenced in a study of long-term antiretroviral therapy in people with HIV. A v3.0 immunoSEQ assay was performed at survey level. This table comes from immunoSEQ multiplex PCR, and its TCRdb copy is limited to in-frame clones, with some not included. The sample holds roughly 40,000 clones, 85% seen once. The material was unsorted PBMCs, obtained 3.1 years after starting antiretroviral therapy. These receptors came from a woman aged 45-59 years with HIV.

The chain couples TRBV7-9 to TRBJ1-3, with TRBD1 identical over 7 bases. From germline, CDR1 is SEHNR and CDR2 FQNEAQ (reference sequence). Trimming at V came to 7 bases and at J to 0 bases, leaving 3 bases not matched to a gene. CDR3 length: 14 amino acids. The CDR3 region is CASIRTGSGNTIYF. The CDR3 bases are TGTGCCAGCATCCGGACAGGCTCTGGAAACACCATATATTTT.

The chain links TRBV11-2 to TRBJ2-7; D may be TRBD2 (7 bases). The tail of the sequence fits TRBJ2-1 better, so the J call may be wrong. The V gene's germline CDR1 is SGHAT and CDR2 FQNNGV. The CDR3 consists of 15 residues. The CDR3 sequence is CASSFRRGGFNEQFF. In DNA form, the CDR3 reads TGTGCCAGCAGCTTTAGGAGGGGGGGTTTTAATGAGCAGTTCTTC.

The J gene is TRBJ1-6, the V gene TRBV27; D may be TRBD1 (6 bases). Germline loops: CDR1 MNHEY, CDR2 SMNVEV (reference sequence). There are 15 residues in the CDR3. Trimming removed 6 bases at V and 6 bases at J, with 15 bases between. Here the CDR3 reads CASRASTGINSPLHF. DNA for the CDR3: TGTGCCAGCAGAGCATCAACAGGGATTAATTCACCCCTCCACTTT.

In DNA form, the CDR3 reads TGTGCCTGGAATAGCGGGGTAGGCTACAATGAGCAGTTCTTC. It specifies CAWNSGVGYNEQFF. The chain couples TRBV30 to TRBJ2-1, with TRBD2 matching over 8 bases. J lost 3 bases, V lost 4 bases, and 5 bases had no gene match. The CDR3 has 14 residues. The germline V gene encodes CDR1 GTSNPN and CDR2 SVGIG (reference sequence).

The chain combines TRBV7-2 with TRBJ2-5; TRBD2 agrees at 11 bases. Germline assignment: CDR1 SGHTA and CDR2 FQGNSA. The junction had 6 bases not matched to a gene; V was cut back by 1 base and J by 5 bases. This CDR3 is built from 16 residues. CDR3 sequence reads: CASSLVSGGASETQYF. The CDR3 region has the DNA TGTGCCAGCAGCTTAGTTAGCGGGGGGGCATCTGAGACCCAGTACTTC.

This clone has just one count. The chain has TRBV4-3 and TRBJ2-3; 7 nucleotides line up with TRBD2. V gave up 0 bases and J gave up 0 bases; unmatched junction bases: 15. In germline, CDR1 is LGHNA, CDR2 YSLEER. This CDR3 is 20 amino acids long. Here the CDR3 reads CASSQEGTGEGRISTDTQYF. In nucleotides, the CDR3 is TGCGCCAGCAGCCAAGAGGGGACGGGGGAGGGACGCATTAGCACAGATACGCAGTATTTT.

This clone was seen a few times. The rearrangement links TRBV12-5 to TRBJ1-6; 10 positions agree with TRBD1. Germline V gene data show CDR1 as LGHNT and CDR2 as FRNRAP. The CDR3 has 16 residues. The V gene end was trimmed by 0 bases and the J gene end by 14 bases; junction bases not matched to a gene: 10. CDR3 amino acids: CASGLVSGQGLRSLHF. The CDR3 coding sequence is TGTGCTAGTGGTTTGGTTTCGGGACAGGGGCTCCGGTCCCTCCACTTT.

This clone appeared a few times. Mismatch with germline at one junction end may stem from a read error. The rearrangement uses TRBV9 and TRBJ1-2; 7 bases align to TRBD1. The CDR3 totals 15 residues. CDR1 and CDR2 from the germline V gene are SGDLS and YYNGEE. The CDR3 DNA is TGTGCCTGCAGACAGGGATGGGATCCTCACTATGGCTACACCTTC. Its translation: CACRQGWDPHYGYTF. The full variable domain, in which reference TRBV9 and TRBJ1-2 provide the parts outside the CDR3, is DSGVTQTPKHLITATGQRVTLRCSPRSGDLSVYWYQQSLDQGLQFLIQYYNGEERAKGNILERFSAQQFPDLHSELNLSSLELGDSALYFCACRQGWDPHYGYTFGSGTRLTVV.

This chain links TRBV4-1 with TRBJ1-2; no definite D call. The V end was cut by 0 bases, the J end by 5 bases, with 10 bases between. CDR3 length: 14 residues. CDR1 and CDR2 from the germline V gene are MGHRA and YSYEKL. CDR3 in DNA: TGCGCCAGCAGCCAAGATGGCCAGAAATATGGCTACACCTTC. Its protein product is CASSQDGQKYGYTF.

The CDR3 spells CASSFRTGGEQYF. The CDR3 bases are TGTGCCAGCAGTTTCCGGACAGGGGGCGAGCAGTACTTC. V and J are TRBV27 and TRBJ2-7; 10 bases are a match to TRBD1. This CDR3 comprises 13 residues. Trimming cost V 3 bases and J 6 bases; bases outside gene matches: 2. The V gene's germline CDR1 is MNHEY and CDR2 SMNVEV (reference sequence).

The rearrangement uses TRBV30 and TRBJ2-3; TRBD1 or TRBD2 may be the D gene (6 bases each). This CDR3 comprises 15 residues. The germline V gene has CDR1 GTSNPN and CDR2 SVGIG (reference sequence). The ends were cut back, 4 bases at V and 3 bases at J, with 17 bases in the middle. CDR3 sequence: CAWTAGRGGTDTQYF. In DNA, the CDR3 is TGTGCCTGGACCGCAGGCAGGGGAGGTACAGATACGCAGTATTTT.

V gene TRBV11-2 combines with J gene TRBJ2-4, with 7 bases aligning to TRBD1. The CDR3 extends over 15 amino acids. The germline V gene has CDR1 SGHAT and CDR2 FQNNGV. V dropped 5 bases and J dropped 3; count of bases not matched to a gene: 7. This chain's CDR3 is CASSPSTGNKNIQYF. Here the CDR3 DNA reads TGTGCCAGCAGCCCCTCGACAGGGAACAAAAACATTCAGTACTTC.

The J gene is TRBJ2-7, the V gene TRBV7-2, with D possibly being TRBD1 or TRBD2 (6 bases each). Trimming removed 5 bases from V and 7 bases from J, with 21 bases in between. The CDR3 has 15 residues. The germline V gene encodes CDR1 SGHTA and CDR2 FQGNSA. The CDR3 DNA reads TGTGCCAGCAGCCCGGCCCGGGGGCGCTCCGGGGAGCAGTACTTC. Its translation: CASSPARGRSGEQYF.

V gene TRBV9 combines with J gene TRBJ1-2; TRBD1 matches 8 bases. The germline V gene has CDR1 SGDLS and CDR2 YYNGEE. The CDR3 is 16 residues long. J gave up 4 bases and V 0 bases, and 8 bases lay outside the gene matches. The CDR3 loop is CASSVDISGGAYGYTF. CDR3 in DNA: TGTGCCAGCAGCGTAGATATTTCAGGGGGCGCCTATGGCTACACCTTC. Together with reference TRBV9 and TRBJ1-2, the CDR3 gives the full variable domain: DSGVTQTPKHLITATGQRVTLRCSPRSGDLSVYWYQQSLDQGLQFLIQYYNGEERAKGNILERFSAQQFPDLHSELNLSSLELGDSALYFCASSVDISGGAYGYTFGSGTRLTVV.

The chain uses TRBV2 and TRBJ2-5, with D perhaps matching TRBD1 (5 bases). Trimming left V 1 base short and J 0 bases short, with 6 bases between. Germline CDR1 and CDR2: SNHLY and FYNNEI. CDR3 length equals 14 residues. The CDR3 loop is CASSEEGYQETQYF. CDR3 sequence (DNA): TGTGCCAGCAGTGAAGAGGGGTACCAAGAGACCCAGTACTTC.

The chain is built from TRBV7-2 and TRBJ1-1; D might be TRBD1 (5 bases). V gave up 5 bases and J gave up 7 bases, with 14 bases separating them. CDR3 length equals 13 residues. Germline V gene lookup returns CDR1 SGHTA and CDR2 FQGNSA. As DNA, the CDR3 is TGTGCCAGCAGCGTCAGGGAGGGGAGTGAAGCTTTCTTT. It specifies CASSVREGSEAFF.

The chain uses TRBV7-2 and TRBJ2-3; 9 bases align to TRBD2. CDR3 size: 19 residues. Germline values: CDR1 SGHTA, CDR2 FQGNSA. Germline trimming cut 5 bases from V and 2 bases from J; bases unmatched to any gene: 17. In DNA form, the CDR3 reads TGTGCCAGCAGCCGAAGATACAGAAAAGCGGGGGGTTACACAGATACGCAGTATTTT. Translated, it gives CASSRRYRKAGGYTDTQYF.

The rearrangement links TRBV5-8 to TRBJ1-1; D not resolved. Germline lookup yields CDR1 SGHTS and CDR2 YDEGEE. Trimming removed 2 bases from V and 7 bases from J, with 18 bases in between. This CDR3 comprises 15 residues. This CDR3 is CASSFEGFVLGEAFF. As DNA, the CDR3 is TGTGCCAGCAGCTTCGAGGGTTTTGTGTTGGGTGAAGCTTTCTTT.

The chain carries TRBV5-5 and TRBJ2-5, with D unresolved. Trimming took off 4 bases at V and 1 base at J, with 2 bases between the two ends. The germline V gene has CDR1 SGHKS and CDR2 YYEKEE (reference sequence). The CDR3 runs 11 residues. The CDR3: CASSPQETQYF. DNA for the CDR3: TGTGCCAGCAGCCCCCAAGAGACCCAGTACTTC.

This clone has just a few counts. The rearrangement uses TRBV5-8 and TRBJ1-5; TRBD1 matches 8 bases. CDR3 size: 14 residues. The germline V gene encodes CDR1 SGHTS and CDR2 YDEGEE. J was trimmed by 2 bases and V by 4 bases; bases with no gene match: 2. Here the CDR3 DNA reads TGTGCCAGCAGCAGGACAGGGCGCAATCAGCCCCAGCATTTT. This codes for CASSRTGRNQPQHF.

V is TRBV5-4 and J is TRBJ2-2, with D hard to call. V lost 0 bases and J lost 7, with 7 bases in between. The V gene's germline CDR1 is SGHNT and CDR2 YYREEE (reference sequence). This CDR3 spans 13 amino acids. CDR3 loop: CASSLEASGELFF. The CDR3, as DNA: TGTGCCAGCAGCTTGGAGGCAAGCGGGGAGCTGTTTTTT.

The DNA for the CDR3 is TGTGCCAGCAGACGGACTAGCGGGGTAAATGAGCAGTTCTTC. Translation gives CASRRTSGVNEQFF. The V and J genes are TRBV6-6 and TRBJ2-1; TRBD2 matches at 12 bases. The ends lost 6 bases at V and 7 bases at J; junction bases unmatched: 4. Germline V gene data show CDR1 as MNHNY and CDR2 as SVGAGI (reference sequence). The CDR3 contains 14 residues.

The chain has TRBV5-6 and TRBJ2-5; maybe TRBD2 (5 bases). CDR3 size: 15 residues. In germline, CDR1 is SGHDT, CDR2 YYEEEE. V lost 0 bases and J 1 base, leaving 10 bases between the germline ends. In nucleotides, the CDR3 is TGTGCCAGCAGCTTGGGGCGCGCGGGCCAAGAGACCCAGTACTTC. Encoded protein: CASSLGRAGQETQYF. Variable domain in full (rest from reference TRBV5-6 and TRBJ2-5): DAGVTQSPTHLIKTRGQQVTLRCSPKSGHDTVSWYQQALGQGPQFIFQYYEEEERQRGNFPDRFSGHQFPNYSSELNVNALLLGDSALYLCASSLGRAGQETQYFGPGTRLLVL.

This rearrangement joins TRBV14 to TRBJ1-1, with 7 bases matching TRBD1. The germline V gene has CDR1 SGHDN and CDR2 FVKESK. This CDR3 is built from 13 residues. With 4 bases clipped from V and 5 bases from J, the junction kept 4 bases outside the gene matches. The DNA of the CDR3 is TGTGCCAGCAGCCGACAGGGAGGTACTGAAGCTTTCTTT. It yields the protein CASSRQGGTEAFF.

CDR3 residues: CASSLFGATNEKLFF. In DNA, the CDR3 is TGTGCCAGCAGCTTGTTCGGGGCCACTAATGAAAAACTGTTTTTT. The chain joins TRBV5-6 to TRBJ1-4; D perhaps matches TRBD1 (5 bases). CDR1 is SGHDT, CDR2 YYEEEE, per germline. Trimming cost V 1 base and J 2 bases, with 9 bases left between them. The CDR3 totals 15 residues. Complete variable domain (other parts from reference TRBV5-6 and TRBJ1-4): DAGVTQSPTHLIKTRGQQVTLRCSPKSGHDTVSWYQQALGQGPQFIFQYYEEEERQRGNFPDRFSGHQFPNYSSELNVNALLLGDSALYLCASSLFGATNEKLFFGSGTQLSVL.

The chain has TRBV29-1 and TRBJ2-2; D unresolved. The V and J ends lost 3 bases and 0 bases respectively, with 8 bases between them. The CDR3 spans 14 residues. Germline loops: CDR1 SQVTM, CDR2 ANQGSEA. CDR3 loop: CSVDGPANTGELFF. Written as DNA, the CDR3 is TGCAGCGTTGACGGGCCCGCGAACACCGGGGAGCTGTTTTTT.

This sequence joins TRBV29-1 and TRBJ1-5; a possible D gene is TRBD1 (5 bases). This CDR3 is 18 amino acids long. CDR1 SQVTM and CDR2 ANQGSEA come from the germline V gene. V lost 6 bases, J lost 0 bases, and 24 bases lay in between. DNA for the CDR3: TGCAGCGTCAACGGGAATCGGGGGGGGTGTATTAGCAATCAGCCCCAGCATTTT. Translated, it gives CSVNGNRGGCISNQPQHF.

The CDR3 coding sequence is TGTGCCAGCAGTTTGGTAGCGCCGTTGGCCAAAAACATTCAGTACTTC. This translates into CASSLVAPLAKNIQYF. The rearrangement links TRBV6-5 to TRBJ2-4, with D maybe TRBD2 (5 bases). V was shortened by 4 bases and J by 1 base, with 14 bases between the two germline ends. The CDR3 is made up of 16 amino acids. The V gene's germline CDR1 is MNHEY and CDR2 SVGAGI.